A single sample gave rise to the 11 T cell receptor beta chains below, sequenced in a study of T cell repertoires in cytomegalovirus infection. TCRdb re-called the reads through MiXCR, storing one row per CDR3 protein. The table records hundreds of thousands of distinct CDR3 sequences, approximately 24% of them present only once. Sequencing was performed on CD8+ T cells from PBMCs. All receptors come from a human donor in good health (CMV status not recorded). Some clones in this sample may be carry-over from other donors' samples.

This clonotype occurred many times. The rearrangement uses TRBV7-2 and TRBJ2-1, with TRBD2 matching 13 bases. CDR1 and CDR2 (germline): SGHTA, FQGNSA. Trimming took 5 bases from V and 7 from J; bases not matched to a gene: 8. The CDR3 sequence is 16 residues long. The CDR3 DNA sequence: TGTGCCAGCAGCACCGAACTAGCGGGGGGGCTAAATGAGCAGTTCTTC. Translated, it gives CASSTELAGGLNEQFF.

The chain is built from TRBV10-2 and TRBJ2-7; 7 bases map to TRBD1. J lost 5 bases, V lost 5 bases, and 6 bases had no gene match. The CDR3 runs to 13 residues. Germline-derived CDR1 and CDR2 are WSHSY and SAAADI. CDR3 sequence: CASSYEQGNEQYF. Here the CDR3 DNA reads TGCGCCAGCAGTTACGAACAGGGGAACGAGCAGTACTTC.

Worth noting for this clonotype: An end of the junction does not agree with germline; a read error may underlie this. The chain employs TRBV29-1 and TRBJ2-1; tentative D call: TRBD1 (6 bases). Germline V gene data show CDR1 as SQVTM and CDR2 as ANQGSEA. The CDR3 runs to 11 residues. CDR3 coding DNA: TGCAGCATTGAAAGGGGGAATGAGCAGTTCTTC. Its translation is CSIERGNEQFF.

This clonotype was found many times. J is TRBJ1-1 and V is TRBV7-9; possible D gene TRBD1, 6 bases. Per the germline V gene, CDR1 is SEHNR and CDR2 is FQNEAQ (reference sequence). Trimming removed 6 bases at V and 0 bases at J, with 11 bases between. CDR3 size: 14 residues. This CDR3 reads CASRYGGMNTEAFF. The CDR3, as DNA: TGTGCCAGCAGATACGGGGGCATGAACACTGAAGCTTTCTTT.

The chain combines TRBV5-6 with TRBJ2-2; D is unresolved. V lost 1 base and J 4 bases, leaving 14 bases between the germline ends. This CDR3 spans 16 amino acids. The germline V gene encodes CDR1 SGHDT and CDR2 YYEEEE. The CDR3 loop reads CASSLKRPAGTGELFF. In nucleotides, the CDR3 is TGTGCCAGCAGCTTGAAGAGACCCGCCGGCACCGGGGAGCTGTTTTTT.

This clonotype appeared many times. The chain's CDR3 is CASIPRGGHDQPQHF. In nucleotides, the CDR3 is TGTGCCAGCATCCCCCGGGGGGGCCATGATCAGCCCCAGCATTTT. The chain is built from TRBV6-6 and TRBJ1-5; D might be TRBD1 (6 bases). In germline, CDR1 is MNHNY, CDR2 SVGAGI (reference sequence). The CDR3 consists of 15 residues. Trimming removed 7 bases at V and 5 bases at J, with 18 bases between.

This chain uses TRBV25-1 with TRBJ1-2, with a tentative D call TRBD1 (6 bases). Trimming shortened V by 0 bases and J by 5 bases, and 16 bases separated the two germline ends. CDR1 and CDR2 (germline): MGHDK, SYGVNS. This CDR3 contains 16 residues. The CDR3 sequence: CASSEYFSDRSYGYTF. Here the CDR3 DNA reads TGTGCCAGCAGTGAATACTTCTCGGACAGATCATATGGCTACACCTTC.

As DNA, the CDR3 is TGTGCCATCAGAGACGGCGGAAACACCATATATTTT. Translated: CAIRDGGNTIYF. The gene calls are TRBV10-3 and TRBJ1-3; D is uncertain. The V end was cut by 6 bases, the J end by 4 bases, with 7 bases between. CDR3 length equals 12 residues. Germline lookup yields CDR1 ENHRY and CDR2 SYGVKD.

The sample holds a few counts of this clonotype. The gene calls are TRBV6-5 and TRBJ2-7, with 8 nucleotides matching TRBD2. The CDR3 length is 14 residues. Unmatched junction bases numbered 7, after V lost 4 bases and J lost 5 bases. Germline values: CDR1 MNHEY, CDR2 SVGAGI. The CDR3: CASSSPGGVNEQYF. In nucleotides, the CDR3 is TGTGCCAGCAGTTCCCCGGGGGGGGTAAACGAGCAGTACTTC.

The rearrangement joins TRBV14 to TRBJ2-5, with D perhaps TRBD1 (6 bases). CDR1 and CDR2 from the germline V gene are SGHDN and FVKESK. This CDR3 has 15 amino acids. V was trimmed by 0 bases and J by 0 bases, leaving 8 bases between them. In DNA, the CDR3 is TGTGCCAGCAGCCAAGAAAGGACAGACCAAGAGACCCAGTACTTC. It translates to CASSQERTDQETQYF.

V usage is TRBV5-5 and J usage is TRBJ2-7, with TRBD2 matching over 11 bases. Trimming at V came to 0 bases and at J to 3 bases, leaving 2 bases not matched to a gene. The germline V gene encodes CDR1 SGHKS and CDR2 YYEKEE (reference sequence). This CDR3 comprises 15 residues. The CDR3 spells CASSLELAGGYEQYV. In DNA, the CDR3 is TGTGCCAGCAGCTTGGAGCTAGCGGGGGGCTACGAGCAGTACGTC.